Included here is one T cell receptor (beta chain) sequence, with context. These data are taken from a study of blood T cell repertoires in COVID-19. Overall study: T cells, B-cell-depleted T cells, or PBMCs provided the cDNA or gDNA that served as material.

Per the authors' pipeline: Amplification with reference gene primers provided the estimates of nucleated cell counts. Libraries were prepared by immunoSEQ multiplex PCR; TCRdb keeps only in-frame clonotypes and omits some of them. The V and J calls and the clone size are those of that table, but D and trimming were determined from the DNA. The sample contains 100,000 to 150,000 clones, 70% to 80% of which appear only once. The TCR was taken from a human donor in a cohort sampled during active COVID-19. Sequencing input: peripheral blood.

The CDR3, as DNA: TGTGCCAGCATCTCGGACAGGAACTACGAGCAGTACTTC. Its protein product is CASISDRNYEQYF. This chain joins TRBV2 and TRBJ2-7, with 7 positions matching TRBD1. Germline CDR1 is SNHLY and CDR2 is FYNNEI. The length of the CDR3 is 13 residues. The trim removed 7 bases at V and 3 bases at J, leaving 6 bases unmatched.